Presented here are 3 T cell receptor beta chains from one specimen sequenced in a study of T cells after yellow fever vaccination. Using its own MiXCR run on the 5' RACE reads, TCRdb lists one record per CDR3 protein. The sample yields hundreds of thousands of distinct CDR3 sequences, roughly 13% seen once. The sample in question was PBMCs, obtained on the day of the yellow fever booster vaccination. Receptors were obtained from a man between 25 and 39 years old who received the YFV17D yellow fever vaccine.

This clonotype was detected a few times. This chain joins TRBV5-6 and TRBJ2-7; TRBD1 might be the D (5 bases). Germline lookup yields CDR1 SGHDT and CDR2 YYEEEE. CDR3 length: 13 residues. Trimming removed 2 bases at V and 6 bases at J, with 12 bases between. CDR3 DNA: TGTGCCAGCAGCTTCGTCCAGGGTTCCGAGCAGTACTTC. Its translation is CASSFVQGSEQYF.

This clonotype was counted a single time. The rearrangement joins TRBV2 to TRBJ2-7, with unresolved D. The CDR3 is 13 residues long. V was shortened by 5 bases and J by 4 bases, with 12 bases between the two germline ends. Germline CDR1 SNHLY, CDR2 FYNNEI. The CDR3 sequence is CASSRDKWYEQYF. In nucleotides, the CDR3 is TGTGCCAGCAGTCGAGATAAGTGGTACGAGCAGTACTTC.

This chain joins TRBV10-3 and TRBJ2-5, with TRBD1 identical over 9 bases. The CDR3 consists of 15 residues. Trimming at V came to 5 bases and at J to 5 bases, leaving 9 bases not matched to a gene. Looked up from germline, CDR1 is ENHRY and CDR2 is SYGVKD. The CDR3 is CAISLRQGVAETQYF. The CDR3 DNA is TGTGCCATCAGTCTTAGACAGGGGGTGGCTGAGACCCAGTACTTC.